Presented here are 11 T cell receptor beta chains from one specimen sequenced in a study of regulatory T cells in long-lasting Graves disease. Time point meaning: newly diagnosed GD, antithyroid drugs for less than 3 months. TCR sequences were obtained from RNA taken from PBMCs. HTBI primers from iRepertoire and Arm-PCR of CDR3 regions yielded the TCR beta libraries. TCRdb reprocessed the multiplex PCR reads with MiXCR, giving one entry per CDR3 protein. The sample contains roughly 250,000 distinct CDR3 sequences, around a sixth of which appear only once. This sample also belongs to another study, concerning T cells in Graves' hyperthyroidism and ophthalmopathy.

This sample comprised peripheral blood mononuclear cells (PBMCs), obtained at new diagnosis, from a patient treated with antithyroid drugs. Receptor source: a woman in her twenties or thirties with Graves disease.

In this sample, this clonotype turned up many times. The chain has TRBV28 and TRBJ2-3; D gene unclear. The germline V gene has CDR1 MDHEN and CDR2 SYDVKM. The CDR3 is 15 residues long. Between the trimmed V and J ends, which lost 2 bases and 0 bases, there was a span of 9 bases. The CDR3 sequence: CASSLGTYSTDTQYF. CDR3 bases: TGTGCCAGCAGTTTAGGAACTTATAGCACAGATACGCAGTATTTT.

V is TRBV12-3 or TRBV12-4 and J is TRBJ2-1, with 13 bases lining up with TRBD2. The CDR3 is made up of 15 amino acids. The V gene end was trimmed by 6 bases and the J gene end by 9 bases; junction bases not matched to a gene: 8. The CDR3 reads CASRPTSGGALEQFF. The CDR3 DNA sequence: TGTGCCAGCAGACCTACTAGCGGGGGGGCCCTTGAGCAGTTCTTC.

This clonotype was counted ten times or more. The V and J genes are TRBV11-1 and TRBJ2-3; D unclear. CDR3 length equals 16 residues. Germline CDR1 reads SGHAT; CDR2 reads FQDESV (reference sequence). V was shortened by 1 base and J by 3 bases, with 14 bases between the two germline ends. The CDR3 spells CASSLGDWVVTDTQYF. The DNA of the CDR3 is TGTGCCAGCAGCTTAGGAGACTGGGTTGTTACAGATACGCAGTATTTT.

This clonotype showed up many times. The V gene is TRBV28, the J gene TRBJ1-4; 10 nucleotides align to TRBD1. The CDR3 extends over 16 amino acids. The germline V gene has CDR1 MDHEN and CDR2 SYDVKM. V lost 5 bases, J lost 8 bases, and 11 bases stayed unmatched. CDR3 in amino acids: CASSHQVGTGDEKLFF. As DNA, the CDR3 is TGTGCCAGCAGTCATCAAGTCGGGACAGGGGACGAAAAACTGTTTTTT.

The chain links TRBV5-6 to TRBJ1-6, with unresolved D. Trimming stripped 1 base from V and 7 bases from J, with 12 bases between. Per the germline V gene, CDR1 is SGHDT and CDR2 is YYEEEE. This CDR3 spans 15 amino acids. The CDR3 nucleotides are TGTGCCAGCAGCTTGCGGGCAAAGAGCAATTCACCCCTCCACTTT. This encodes CASSLRAKSNSPLHF.

This clonotype was found many times. This rearrangement joins TRBV2 to TRBJ1-5, with D possibly TRBD1 on 5 matching bases. CDR1 and CDR2 from the germline V gene are SNHLY and FYNNEI. V was cut by 6 bases and J by 2 bases, with 11 bases left in between. There are 14 residues in the CDR3. CDR3 coding DNA: TGTGCCAGCAGAGGGGACGTAGGCAATCAGCCCCAGCATTTT. Protein product: CASRGDVGNQPQHF.

The rearrangement uses TRBV28 and TRBJ1-6, with D tentatively TRBD1 (5 bases). Germline CDR1 reads MDHEN; CDR2 reads SYDVKM. The CDR3 consists of 15 residues. V lost 5 bases, J lost 7 bases, and 15 bases lay in between. CDR3 sequence reads: CASSPIERDNSPLHF. CDR3 nucleotides: TGTGCCAGCAGTCCTATCGAAAGGGACAATTCACCCCTCCACTTT.

As concerns this clonotype: With only one base between it and a far larger clone, this is likely a read error. This chain connects TRBV18 to TRBJ2-1, with D maybe TRBD2 (5 bases). The DNA end is a closer match to TRBJ2-5, so the J assignment may be wrong. The CDR3 sequence is 15 residues long. Germline values: CDR1 KGHSH, CDR2 LQKENI. The CDR3 DNA follows: TGTGCCAGCTCACCCGTGGGTACTAGTGAGGAGACCCAGTACTTC. Encoded protein: CASSPVGTSEETQYF.

This clonotype was seen many times. V and J are TRBV11-2 and TRBJ2-5, with 9 bases fitting TRBD2. CDR1 and CDR2 from the germline V gene are SGHAT and FQNNGV. Trimming took 3 bases from V and 5 from J; bases not matched to a gene: 7. The CDR3 is 15 residues long. CDR3 nucleotide sequence: TGTGCCAGCAGCTTTAGCGGGGGAATGGTGGAGACCCAGTACTTC. It specifies CASSFSGGMVETQYF. The variable domain in full, with the rest retrieved from reference TRBV11-2 and TRBJ2-5, is EAGVAQSPRYKIIEKRQSVAFWCNPISGHATLYWYQQILGQGPKLLIQFQNNGVVDDSQLPKDRFSAERLKGVDSTLKIQPAKLEDSAVYLCASSFSGGMVETQYFGPGTRLLVL.

This clonotype has at least ten counts. The rearrangement uses TRBV14 and TRBJ2-5; 12 bases match TRBD2. Germline lookup yields CDR1 SGHDN and CDR2 FVKESK. V dropped 4 bases and J dropped 5; count of bases not matched to a gene: 8. This CDR3 spans 16 amino acids. Here the CDR3 reads CASSPPGLAGRETQYF. The CDR3 DNA reads as TGTGCCAGCAGCCCTCCAGGACTAGCGGGGCGGGAGACCCAGTACTTC.

A few counts support this clonotype. A much larger clone is a single base away; this may be a read error. The chain has TRBV7-2 and TRBJ1-2, with unresolved D. Trimming shortened V by 4 bases and J by 4 bases, and 7 bases separated the two germline ends. This CDR3 has 12 amino acids. Germline loops: CDR1 SGHTA, CDR2 FQGNSA. The CDR3 DNA sequence: TGTGCCAGCAGCTCAGAGAGCTATGGCTACACCTTC. This translates into CASSSESYGYTF.